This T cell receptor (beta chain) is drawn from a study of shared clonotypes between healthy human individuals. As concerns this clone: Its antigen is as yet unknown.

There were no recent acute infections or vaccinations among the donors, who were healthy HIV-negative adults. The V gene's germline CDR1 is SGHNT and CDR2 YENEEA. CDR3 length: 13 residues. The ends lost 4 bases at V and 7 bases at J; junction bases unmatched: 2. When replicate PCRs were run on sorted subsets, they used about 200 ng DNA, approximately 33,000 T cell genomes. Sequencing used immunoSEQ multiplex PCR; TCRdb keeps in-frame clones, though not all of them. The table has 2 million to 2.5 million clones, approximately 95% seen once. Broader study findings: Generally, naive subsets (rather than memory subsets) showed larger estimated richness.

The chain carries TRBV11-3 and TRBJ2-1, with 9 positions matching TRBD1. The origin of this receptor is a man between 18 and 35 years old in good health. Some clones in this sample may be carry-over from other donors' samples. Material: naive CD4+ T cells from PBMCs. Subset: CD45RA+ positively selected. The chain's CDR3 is CASSYGTGNEQFF. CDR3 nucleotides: TGTGCCAGCAGCTACGGGACAGGGAATGAGCAGTTCTTC. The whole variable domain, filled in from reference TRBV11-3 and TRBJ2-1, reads EAGVVQSPRYKIIEKKQPVAFWCNPISGHNTLYWYLQNLGQGPELLIRYENEEAVDDSQLPKDRFSAERLKGVDSTLKIQPAELGDSAVYLCASSYGTGNEQFFGPGTRLTVL.